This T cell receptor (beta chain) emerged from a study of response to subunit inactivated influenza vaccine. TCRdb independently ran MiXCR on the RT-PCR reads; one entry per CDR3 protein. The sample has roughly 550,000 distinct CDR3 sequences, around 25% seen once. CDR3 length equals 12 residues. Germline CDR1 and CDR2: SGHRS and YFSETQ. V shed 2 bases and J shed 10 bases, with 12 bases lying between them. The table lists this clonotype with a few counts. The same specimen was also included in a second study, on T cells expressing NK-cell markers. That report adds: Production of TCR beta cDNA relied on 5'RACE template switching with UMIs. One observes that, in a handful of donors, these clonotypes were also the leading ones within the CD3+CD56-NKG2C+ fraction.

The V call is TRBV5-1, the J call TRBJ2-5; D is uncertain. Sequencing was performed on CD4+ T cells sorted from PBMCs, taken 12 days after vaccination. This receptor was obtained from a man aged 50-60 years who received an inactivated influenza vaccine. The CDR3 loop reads CASSLPSVGQYF. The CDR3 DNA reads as TGCGCCAGCAGCTTACCCTCTGTGGGCCAGTACTTC.